This passage covers 7 T cell receptor beta chains from one sample sequenced in a study of blood T cell repertoires in COVID-19. Assay used: immunoSEQ multiplex PCR; TCRdb lists only in-frame clones, some missing. The sample yields roughly 200,000 clones, 65% to 85% seen once. Sequenced sample: peripheral blood. These receptors were taken from a woman aged 25 to 39 with COVID-19, enrolled during active disease.

This clone was recorded only once. This sequence joins TRBV3-1 (or the pseudogene TRBV3-2) and TRBJ1-1; 10 positions match TRBD1. V trimming: 8 bases; J trimming: 8 bases; junction bases outside the gene matches: 5. Germline V lookup: CDR1 LGHDT, CDR2 YNNKEL (reference sequence). This CDR3 has 12 amino acids. The CDR3 DNA sequence: TGTGCCAGCGGAGACAGGGGGCGCGAAGCTTTCTTT. This codes for CASGDRGREAFF.

This sequence joins TRBV4-1 and TRBJ2-1, with TRBD2 identical over 7 bases. The CDR3 is 18 amino acids. V lost 3 bases and J lost 5; bases outside the gene matches: 16. Germline V gives CDR1 MGHRA, CDR2 YSYEKL. The CDR3 bases are TGCGCCAGCAGCCAGAGTCCCTTCGGGCGAAGCGGGGACAATGAGCAGTTCTTC. This translates into CASSQSPFGRSGDNEQFF.

The chain carries TRBV29-1 and TRBJ2-1; 9 nucleotides align to TRBD2. CDR1 and CDR2 (germline): SQVTM, ANQGSEA. CDR3 length: 11 amino acids. Losses at the gene ends were 8 bases for V and 9 bases for J; bases not matched to a gene: 5. The chain's CDR3 is CSLAGSTEQFF. In DNA form, the CDR3 reads TGCAGCCTAGCGGGATCTACTGAGCAGTTCTTC.

This clone has a handful of counts. V is TRBV15 and J is TRBJ1-1; 7 bases are shared with TRBD1. CDR3 length: 15 amino acids. The germline gives CDR1 LNHNV, CDR2 YYDKDF (reference sequence). V gave up 1 base and J gave up 4 bases; unmatched junction bases: 6. The CDR3 spells CATSRGWRGPTEAFF. The CDR3 DNA reads as TGTGCCACCAGCAGAGGGTGGAGGGGGCCCACTGAAGCTTTCTTT.

The rearrangement uses TRBV7-9 and TRBJ1-1; D not resolved. CDR1 and CDR2 (germline): SEHNR, FQNEAQ (reference sequence). This CDR3 region has 14 residues. V was clipped by 1 base and J by 3 bases, with 9 bases between them. The CDR3 sequence is CASSLVGRDTEAFF. The CDR3 bases are TGTGCCAGCAGCTTAGTCGGGCGGGACACTGAAGCTTTCTTT. The whole variable domain, remainder taken from reference TRBV7-9 and TRBJ1-1, is DTGVSQNPRHKITKRGQNVTFRCDPISEHNRLYWYRQTLGQGPEFLTYFQNEAQLEKSRLLSDRFSAERPKGSFSTLEIQRTEQGDSAMYLCASSLVGRDTEAFFGQGTRLTVV.

The chain uses TRBV4-3 and TRBJ2-1; D possibly corresponds to TRBD2 (6 bases). Germline V CDR1 and CDR2: LGHNA, YSLEER. Trimming left V 4 bases short and J 6 bases short, with 13 bases between. There are 14 residues in the CDR3. CDR3 protein: CASSPGVLPNEQFF. The CDR3 nucleotides are TGCGCCAGCAGCCCGGGGGTTCTCCCCAATGAGCAGTTCTTC.

The rearrangement uses TRBV28 and TRBJ2-7; 8 bases line up with TRBD2. Germline V gives CDR1 MDHEN, CDR2 SYDVKM. The CDR3 length is 14 residues. V shed 6 bases, J shed 2 bases, and the junction held 6 bases outside the gene matches. The DNA of the CDR3 is TGTGCCAGCAGCGCTAGCGGGTCCGCCTACGAGCAGTACTTC. Protein sequence: CASSASGSAYEQYF.